The source of this T cell receptor beta chain is a study of early T cells in non-severe SARS-CoV-2 infection. Overall study context: Sequencing used unsorted whole-blood bulk RNA, so chains lack pairing.

The germline V gene has CDR1 SGHDN and CDR2 FVKESK. The CDR3 length is 16 residues. V shed 1 base and J shed 6 bases, with 16 bases lying between them. Tagging with unique molecular identifiers was applied to individual cDNA molecules. In TCRdb, the 5' RACE reads were re-called with MiXCR into one record per CDR3 protein. The table shows nearly 110,000 distinct CDR3 sequences, with more than 9.5% occurring only once. This clonotype was observed at least ten times. Its antigen is still unknown. General study points: Private and CD4 specificities were missed by VDJdb matching, skewed to anti-spike CD8.

The chain employs TRBV14 and TRBJ2-1; no definite D call. The TCR comes from an adult who was a healthcare worker with PCR-confirmed SARS-CoV-2 infection or an uninfected control (not recorded which). The sequenced sample was whole blood. CDR3 loop: CASSQVRRPIINEQFF. In DNA, the CDR3 is TGTGCCAGCAGCCAAGTGCGGCGGCCGATAATCAATGAGCAGTTCTTC.